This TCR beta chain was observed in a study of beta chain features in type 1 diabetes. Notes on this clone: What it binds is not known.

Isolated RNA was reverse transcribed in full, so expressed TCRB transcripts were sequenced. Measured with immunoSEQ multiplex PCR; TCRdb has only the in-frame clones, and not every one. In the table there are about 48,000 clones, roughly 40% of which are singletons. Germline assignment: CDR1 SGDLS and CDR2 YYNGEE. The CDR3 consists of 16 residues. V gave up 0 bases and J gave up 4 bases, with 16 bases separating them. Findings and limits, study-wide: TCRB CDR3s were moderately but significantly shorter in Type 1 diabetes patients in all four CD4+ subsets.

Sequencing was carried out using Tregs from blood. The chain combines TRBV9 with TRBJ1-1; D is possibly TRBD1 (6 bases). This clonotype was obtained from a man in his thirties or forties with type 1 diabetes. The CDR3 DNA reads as TGTGCCAGCAGCGTAGCTAGCGGGGGCAGGAGCACTGAAGCTTTCTTT. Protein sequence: CASSVASGGRSTEAFF.